This T cell receptor (beta chain) was sequenced in a study of blood T cell repertoires in COVID-19. Looking at the study overall: Material from acute and convalescent COVID-19 was sourced from the United States, Italy and Spain. PBMCs, B-cell-depleted T cells, or T cells were the source of the cDNA or gDNA that made up the material.

Original handling: Amplification with reference gene primers provided the estimates of nucleated cell counts. Sequencing used immunoSEQ multiplex PCR; TCRdb keeps in-frame clones, though not all of them. V and J calls and clone size are copied from that table; D and trimming were computed from the DNA. Of some 250,000 clones in the sample, about 80% were seen once. CDR1 is KGHDR and CDR2 is SFDVKD in the germline V gene. CDR3 length: 16 amino acids. The V and J ends lost 2 bases and 4 bases respectively, with 14 bases between them. This receptor was taken from a young man who had recovered from COVID-19. This chain joins TRBV24-1 and TRBJ2-1; TRBD1 is a possible D gene (6 bases). Sequenced input: peripheral blood. CDR3 region: CATSDSRTARYNEQFF. The DNA of the CDR3 is TGTGCCACCAGTGATTCGCGGACAGCTCGATACAATGAGCAGTTCTTC.